The rows below give T cell receptor beta chains drawn from one sample of a study of T cell responses to AZD1222 COVID-19 vaccine. Produced via immunoSEQ multiplex PCR; TCRdb's table is partial and in-frame only. The sample shows roughly 160,000 clones, roughly nine tenths of them seen only once. The material was peripheral blood, obtained on day 0 of AZD1222 vaccination. These receptors all stem from an adult in good health. Each CDR3 is given with its conserved first and last residue. Each record gives: J gene, D gene, V gene, clone size, CDR3 protein, CDR3 DNA. D genes are given only for firm matches. Size is omitted from some rows. Given values are once, few, many or a class for expanded clones.

J gene: TRBJ2-3
D gene: -
V gene: TRBV11-3
clone size: -
CDR3 protein: CASSLSGSTDTQYF
CDR3 DNA: TGTGCCAGCAGCTTATCAGGTAGCACAGATACGCAGTATTTT

J gene: TRBJ1-1
D gene: -
V gene: TRBV7-9
clone size: -
CDR3 protein: CASSLVLSGITEAFF
CDR3 DNA: TGTGCCAGCAGCTTAGTTTTGTCAGGGATCACTGAAGCTTTCTTT

J gene: TRBJ2-3
D gene: TRBD2
V gene: TRBV7-3
clone size: -
CDR3 protein: CASSSRLAGGSDTQYF
CDR3 DNA: TGTGCCAGCAGCTCACGACTAGCGGGGGGCTCAGATACGCAGTATTTT

J gene: TRBJ2-7
D gene: TRBD1
V gene: TRBV6-5
clone size: -
CDR3 protein: CASNKGDSYEQYF
CDR3 DNA: TGTGCCAGCAATAAAGGGGACAGCTACGAGCAGTACTTC

J gene: TRBJ2-3
D gene: TRBD1
V gene: TRBV11-1
clone size: -
CDR3 protein: CASSGDRGLDTQYF
CDR3 DNA: TGTGCCAGCAGCGGGGACAGGGGGCTAGATACGCAGTATTTT

J gene: TRBJ2-1
D gene: TRBD2
V gene: TRBV2
clone size: -
CDR3 protein: CASRPLERGSEQFF
CDR3 DNA: TGTGCCAGCAGGCCACTGGAGCGGGGGAGTGAGCAGTTCTTC

J gene: TRBJ1-5
D gene: -
V gene: TRBV19
clone size: few
CDR3 protein: CASSTTVNSNQPQHF
CDR3 DNA: TGTGCCAGTAGTACGACGGTGAATAGCAATCAGCCCCAGCATTTT

J gene: TRBJ1-1
D gene: -
V gene: TRBV3-1/TRBV3-2
clone size: -
CDR3 protein: CASSSGTNTEAFF
CDR3 DNA: TGTGCCAGCAGCTCCGGCACGAACACTGAAGCTTTCTTT

J gene: TRBJ2-7
D gene: -
V gene: TRBV28
clone size: -
CDR3 protein: CASSVPATSYEQYF
CDR3 DNA: TGTGCCAGCAGCGTCCCCGCAACTTCCTACGAGCAGTACTTC

J gene: TRBJ2-7
D gene: -
V gene: TRBV6-5
clone size: -
CDR3 protein: CASSYSVSYEQYF
CDR3 DNA: TGTGCCAGCAGTTACTCAGTGTCCTACGAGCAGTACTTC

J gene: TRBJ2-3
D gene: TRBD1
V gene: TRBV7-2
clone size: -
CDR3 protein: CASSRDRGWLDTQYF
CDR3 DNA: TGTGCCAGCAGCCGGGACAGGGGGTGGTTAGATACGCAGTATTTT

J gene: TRBJ1-2
D gene: TRBD1
V gene: TRBV5-4
clone size: -
CDR3 protein: CASSLEAGGAYGYTF
CDR3 DNA: TGTGCCAGCAGCTTGGAAGCAGGGGGGGCCTATGGCTACACCTTC

J gene: TRBJ1-4
D gene: -
V gene: TRBV2
clone size: -
CDR3 protein: CASNGNEKLFF
CDR3 DNA: TGTGCCAGCAATGGGAATGAAAAACTGTTTTTT

J gene: TRBJ1-1
D gene: -
V gene: TRBV9
clone size: -
CDR3 protein: CASSAGGGTEAFF
CDR3 DNA: TGTGCCAGCAGTGCGGGGGGAGGCACTGAAGCTTTCTTT

J gene: TRBJ1-2
D gene: -
V gene: TRBV12-2
clone size: -
CDR3 protein: CASRYVGRPGGYTF
CDR3 DNA: TGTGCAAGTCGCTATGTGGGGCGACCAGGAGGCTACACCTTC

J gene: TRBJ1-2
D gene: -
V gene: TRBV12-3/TRBV12-4
clone size: -
CDR3 protein: CASSRGRNYGYTF
CDR3 DNA: TGTGCCAGCAGCCGTGGGCGGAACTATGGCTACACCTTC

J gene: TRBJ2-7
D gene: TRBD2
V gene: TRBV3-1/TRBV3-2
clone size: -
CDR3 protein: CASSQGLAGGYYEQYF
CDR3 DNA: TGTGCCAGCAGCCAGGGTCTCGCGGGGGGCTACTACGAGCAGTACTTC

J gene: TRBJ1-2
D gene: -
V gene: TRBV6-2/TRBV6-3
clone size: -
CDR3 protein: CASSYPGRNGYTF
CDR3 DNA: TGTGCCAGCAGTTACCCAGGGAGGAACGGCTACACCTTC

J gene: TRBJ2-5
D gene: -
V gene: TRBV18
clone size: -
CDR3 protein: CASSPVDSTSQETQYF
CDR3 DNA: TGTGCCAGCTCACCAGTGGACTCCACCTCTCAAGAGACCCAGTACTTC

J gene: TRBJ1-1
D gene: -
V gene: TRBV6-5
clone size: -
CDR3 protein: CASSYRQNTEAFF
CDR3 DNA: TGTGCCAGCAGTTACCGACAGAACACTGAAGCTTTCTTT

J gene: TRBJ2-2
D gene: -
V gene: TRBV10-3
clone size: -
CDR3 protein: CAISRTGELFF
CDR3 DNA: TGTGCCATCAGCCGCACCGGGGAGCTGTTTTTT

J gene: TRBJ2-2
D gene: -
V gene: TRBV30
clone size: once
CDR3 protein: CAWSWANTGELFF
CDR3 DNA: TGTGCCTGGAGCTGGGCGAACACCGGGGAGCTGTTTTTT

J gene: TRBJ1-1
D gene: -
V gene: TRBV5-4
clone size: once
CDR3 protein: CASSLRYREVEAFF
CDR3 DNA: TGTGCCAGCAGCCTCCGATACAGGGAGGTTGAAGCTTTCTTT

J gene: TRBJ2-2
D gene: -
V gene: TRBV5-6
clone size: -
CDR3 protein: CASSFYSGENTGELFF
CDR3 DNA: TGTGCCAGCAGCTTTTATTCAGGGGAGAACACCGGGGAGCTGTTTTTT

J gene: TRBJ1-2
D gene: -
V gene: TRBV5-1
clone size: -
CDR3 protein: CASSLEFGSGYTF
CDR3 DNA: TGCGCCAGCAGCTTGGAATTTGGGTCGGGCTACACCTTC

J gene: TRBJ2-5
D gene: -
V gene: TRBV4-1
clone size: -
CDR3 protein: CASSLNRLAQETQYF
CDR3 DNA: TGCGCCAGCAGCCTCAACCGCCTAGCGCAAGAGACCCAGTACTTC

J gene: TRBJ1-2
D gene: TRBD1
V gene: TRBV27
clone size: few
CDR3 protein: CASSAGTGAYGYTF
CDR3 DNA: TGTGCCAGCAGTGCTGGGACAGGGGCATATGGCTACACCTTC

J gene: TRBJ2-5
D gene: TRBD2
V gene: TRBV6-2/TRBV6-3
clone size: -
CDR3 protein: CASSYSSGGGETQYF
CDR3 DNA: TGTGCCAGCAGTTACTCTAGCGGGGGAGGAGAGACCCAGTACTTC

J gene: TRBJ1-2
D gene: TRBD1
V gene: TRBV5-1
clone size: -
CDR3 protein: CASSWGQGGYTF
CDR3 DNA: TGCGCCAGCAGCTGGGGACAGGGCGGCTACACCTTC

J gene: TRBJ2-7
D gene: TRBD1
V gene: TRBV7-2
clone size: -
CDR3 protein: CASSERGGQGSYEQYF
CDR3 DNA: TGTGCCAGCAGCGAAAGGGGGGGACAGGGCTCCTACGAGCAGTACTTC

J gene: TRBJ1-3
D gene: -
V gene: TRBV20-1
clone size: -
CDR3 protein: CSASDSSGNTIYF
CDR3 DNA: TGCAGTGCTAGTGACAGCTCTGGAAACACCATATATTTT

J gene: TRBJ2-7
D gene: -
V gene: TRBV28
clone size: -
CDR3 protein: CASRPPTVGGGEQYF
CDR3 DNA: TGTGCCAGCAGACCCCCGACGGTCGGGGGCGGCGAGCAGTACTTC

J gene: TRBJ1-1
D gene: -
V gene: TRBV14
clone size: -
CDR3 protein: CASSPSPGARTEAFF
CDR3 DNA: TGTGCCAGCAGCCCCTCCCCGGGGGCACGGACTGAAGCTTTCTTT

J gene: TRBJ2-6
D gene: -
V gene: TRBV4-1
clone size: -
CDR3 protein: CASSHVSIYKGSGANVLTF
CDR3 DNA: TGCGCCAGCAGCCATGTCTCTATCTACAAGGGCTCTGGGGCCAACGTCCTGACTTTC

J gene: TRBJ2-7
D gene: TRBD1
V gene: TRBV9
clone size: -
CDR3 protein: CASSLGTAYEQYF
CDR3 DNA: TGTGCCAGCAGCCTTGGGACAGCCTACGAGCAGTACTTC

J gene: TRBJ2-7
D gene: -
V gene: TRBV11-1
clone size: -
CDR3 protein: CASSLRGTYEQYF
CDR3 DNA: TGTGCCAGCAGCCTCCGCGGCACCTACGAGCAGTACTTC

J gene: TRBJ2-1
D gene: -
V gene: TRBV7-7
clone size: -
CDR3 protein: CASSLGLTGQADEQFF
CDR3 DNA: TGTGCTAGCAGCTTAGGGTTGACAGGCCAAGCGGATGAGCAGTTCTTC

J gene: TRBJ2-2
D gene: TRBD2
V gene: TRBV19
clone size: -
CDR3 protein: CASTIPSGGVWTGELFF
CDR3 DNA: TGTGCCAGTACTATCCCTAGCGGGGGGGTATGGACCGGGGAGCTGTTTTTT

J gene: TRBJ2-2
D gene: TRBD2
V gene: TRBV5-1
clone size: -
CDR3 protein: CASSWTPRLAGNTGELFF
CDR3 DNA: TGCGCCAGCAGCTGGACCCCCCGACTAGCGGGGAACACCGGGGAGCTGTTTTTT

J gene: TRBJ1-2
D gene: -
V gene: TRBV4-3
clone size: -
CDR3 protein: CASSQDRANYGYTF
CDR3 DNA: TGCGCCAGCAGCCAGGACCGGGCTAACTATGGCTACACCTTC

J gene: TRBJ1-5
D gene: TRBD1
V gene: TRBV30
clone size: -
CDR3 protein: CAWGQGGLGQPQHF
CDR3 DNA: TGTGCCTGGGGGCAGGGGGGCCTGGGTCAGCCCCAGCATTTT

J gene: TRBJ2-7
D gene: -
V gene: TRBV11-2
clone size: -
CDR3 protein: CASSLAGTSRYEQYF
CDR3 DNA: TGTGCCAGCAGCTTAGCCGGGACGTCGCGTTACGAGCAGTACTTC

J gene: TRBJ1-1
D gene: TRBD1
V gene: TRBV6-2/TRBV6-3
clone size: -
CDR3 protein: CASSQMPGQRNTEAFF
CDR3 DNA: TGTGCCAGCAGTCAGATGCCGGGACAGAGGAACACTGAAGCTTTCTTT

J gene: TRBJ1-4
D gene: -
V gene: TRBV14
clone size: -
CDR3 protein: CASSAGARKEKLFF
CDR3 DNA: TGTGCCAGCAGCGCCGGGGCACGAAAGGAAAAACTGTTTTTT

J gene: TRBJ2-7
D gene: -
V gene: TRBV15
clone size: few
CDR3 protein: CATSGGSAAGEQYF
CDR3 DNA: TGTGCCACCAGCGGGGGCTCGGCAGCGGGCGAGCAGTACTTC

J gene: TRBJ1-4
D gene: -
V gene: TRBV28
clone size: -
CDR3 protein: CASHRPGVEKLFF
CDR3 DNA: TGTGCCAGTCACCGCCCCGGGGTTGAAAAACTGTTTTTT

J gene: TRBJ1-5
D gene: -
V gene: TRBV9
clone size: -
CDR3 protein: CASSVDGGQSQPQHF
CDR3 DNA: TGTGCCAGCAGCGTAGATGGGGGACAAAGCCAGCCCCAGCATTTT

J gene: TRBJ1-2
D gene: -
V gene: TRBV7-9
clone size: once
CDR3 protein: CASSYGRGYGYTF
CDR3 DNA: TGTGCCAGCAGCTATGGGAGGGGCTATGGCTACACCTTC

J gene: TRBJ2-5
D gene: -
V gene: TRBV10-2
clone size: once
CDR3 protein: CASSESTRDRLGVKTQYF
CDR3 DNA: TGCGCCAGCAGTGAGTCGACGAGGGACCGGCTTGGCGTAAAGACCCAGTACTTC

J gene: TRBJ2-7
D gene: TRBD1
V gene: TRBV5-1
clone size: -
CDR3 protein: CASGRQGSYEQYF
CDR3 DNA: TGCGCCAGCGGCCGACAGGGTAGCTACGAGCAGTACTTC

J gene: TRBJ2-7
D gene: TRBD1
V gene: TRBV10-3
clone size: -
CDR3 protein: CAISPLVGTGEGEQYF
CDR3 DNA: TGTGCCATCAGCCCCCTAGTGGGGACAGGGGAAGGCGAGCAGTACTTC